These T cell receptor beta chains were read from a single sample in a study of blood T cells in healthy people across ages. MiXCR, applied by TCRdb to the 5' RACE reads, yields one record per CDR3 protein. The table includes 800,000 or so distinct CDR3 sequences, 35% to 60% detected once. Sequencing input: blood. These receptors were obtained from a man older than 75 in good health. The CDR3 runs from the conserved cysteine through the conserved F or W. Fields, in order: D gene, J gene, V gene, clone size, CDR3 protein, CDR3 DNA. D genes are given only for firm matches. Size is stated for part of the rows, as once, few or many counts, or as a class when the clone is expanded.

d_gene: TRBD2; j_gene: TRBJ2-1; v_gene: TRBV7-9; abundance: .; CDR3aa: CASSLGRYSGRSSSYNEQFF; CDR3nt: TGTGCCAGCAGCTTAGGTCGATATAGCGGGAGGTCGAGCTCCTACAATGAGCAGTTCTTC
d_gene: TRBD1; j_gene: TRBJ2-1; v_gene: TRBV20-1; abundance: .; CDR3aa: CSARRTGGDEQFF; CDR3nt: TGCAGTGCTAGACGGACAGGGGGGGATGAGCAGTTCTTC
d_gene: TRBD1; j_gene: TRBJ1-1; v_gene: TRBV10-3; abundance: .; CDR3aa: CAISLDRGTEAFF; CDR3nt: TGTGCCATCAGCCTAGACAGGGGCACTGAAGCTTTCTTT
d_gene: TRBD1; j_gene: TRBJ2-1; v_gene: TRBV6-1; abundance: .; CDR3aa: CASSETGRTGVRDEQFF; CDR3nt: TGTGCCAGCAGTGAAACCGGGAGGACAGGGGTTCGGGATGAGCAGTTCTTC
d_gene: .; j_gene: TRBJ2-5; v_gene: TRBV7-2; abundance: once; CDR3aa: CASSAPGLVRETRYF; CDR3nt: TGTGCCAGCAGTGCGCCCGGACTGGTCCGGGAGACCCGGTACTTC
d_gene: .; j_gene: TRBJ1-5; v_gene: TRBV11-2; abundance: .; CDR3aa: CASSLDHAVQPQHF; CDR3nt: TGTGCCAGCAGCTTAGATCATGCGGTTCAGCCCCAGCATTTT
d_gene: .; j_gene: TRBJ2-3; v_gene: TRBV20-1; abundance: .; CDR3aa: CSSPRAASSTDTQYF; CDR3nt: TGCAGTAGCCCTCGGGCGGCCTCTAGCACAGATACGCAGTATTTT
d_gene: .; j_gene: TRBJ1-1; v_gene: TRBV7-9; abundance: .; CDR3aa: CSSSSVTTEAFF; CDR3nt: TGTTCCAGCAGCTCAGTTACCACTGAAGCTTTCTTT
d_gene: .; j_gene: TRBJ2-3; v_gene: TRBV9; abundance: .; CDR3aa: CASSVGSNTDTQYF; CDR3nt: TGTGCCAGCAGCGTAGGTTCTAACACAGATACGCAGTATTTT
d_gene: .; j_gene: TRBJ2-7; v_gene: TRBV5-1; abundance: few; CDR3aa: CASSTGTLSYEQYF; CDR3nt: TGCGCCAGCAGCACCGGGACCTTGTCCTACGAGCAGTACTTC
d_gene: TRBD2; j_gene: TRBJ2-5; v_gene: TRBV4-1; abundance: few; CDR3aa: CASSQGVLSGTQETQYF; CDR3nt: TGCGCCAGCAGCCAAGGGGTCTTGAGCGGGACGCAAGAGACCCAGTACTTC
d_gene: .; j_gene: TRBJ2-3; v_gene: TRBV5-1; abundance: .; CDR3aa: CASSPRVEDTQYF; CDR3nt: TGCGCCAGCAGCCCCAGGGTGGAAGATACGCAGTATTTT
d_gene: TRBD1; j_gene: TRBJ2-7; v_gene: TRBV7-6; abundance: many; CDR3aa: CASSLGGTGANEQYF; CDR3nt: TGTGCCAGCAGCTTAGGCGGGACAGGGGCCAACGAGCAGTACTTC
d_gene: TRBD1; j_gene: TRBJ1-2; v_gene: TRBV7-2; abundance: .; CDR3aa: CASSMDRVYGYTF; CDR3nt: TGTGCCAGCAGCATGGACAGGGTCTATGGCTACACCTTC
d_gene: TRBD1; j_gene: TRBJ2-7; v_gene: TRBV6-6; abundance: .; CDR3aa: CASSPGQDLLGQYF; CDR3nt: TGTGCCAGCAGCCCGGGACAGGACTTGCTGGGGCAGTACTTC
d_gene: .; j_gene: TRBJ2-4; v_gene: TRBV4-2; abundance: .; CDR3aa: CASSPRRPGNIQYF; CDR3nt: TGTGCCAGCAGCCCGCGGAGGCCCGGAAACATTCAGTACTTC
d_gene: .; j_gene: TRBJ2-1; v_gene: TRBV7-2; abundance: .; CDR3aa: CASSLRGRAQTYNEQFF; CDR3nt: TGTGCCAGCAGCTTAAGGGGGAGAGCGCAAACCTACAATGAGCAGTTCTTC
d_gene: .; j_gene: TRBJ2-7; v_gene: TRBV28; abundance: .; CDR3aa: CASSLGQSRYEQYF; CDR3nt: TGTGCCAGCAGTTTAGGCCAGTCACGCTACGAGCAGTACTTC
d_gene: .; j_gene: TRBJ2-1; v_gene: TRBV27; abundance: .; CDR3aa: CVTAEVAEPNEQFF; CDR3nt: TGTGTCACAGCCGAGGTCGCAGAACCCAATGAGCAGTTCTTC
d_gene: .; j_gene: TRBJ2-7; v_gene: TRBV10-3; abundance: .; CDR3aa: CAISESGSTYNEQYF; CDR3nt: TGTGCCATCAGTGAATCGGGATCTACCTACAATGAGCAGTACTTC
d_gene: TRBD1; j_gene: TRBJ2-3; v_gene: TRBV6-2/TRBV6-3; abundance: .; CDR3aa: CASRLGAGTGMSDTQYF; CDR3nt: TGTGCCAGCAGACTAGGAGCCGGGACAGGGATGTCAGATACGCAGTATTTT
d_gene: .; j_gene: TRBJ2-1; v_gene: TRBV4-1; abundance: many; CDR3aa: CASSHGYGANEQFF; CDR3nt: TGCGCCAGCAGCCATGGTTACGGGGCCAATGAGCAGTTCTTC
d_gene: .; j_gene: TRBJ1-1; v_gene: TRBV12-3/TRBV12-4; abundance: .; CDR3aa: CASRAGNTNTEAFF; CDR3nt: TGCGCCAGCAGAGCGGGGAACACAAACACTGAAGCTTTCTTT
d_gene: .; j_gene: TRBJ2-7; v_gene: TRBV6-1; abundance: .; CDR3aa: CASRPRGNEQYF; CDR3nt: TGTGCCAGCAGACCGAGAGGGAACGAGCAGTACTTC
d_gene: .; j_gene: TRBJ2-2; v_gene: TRBV11-2; abundance: .; CDR3aa: CASSQSTSPTTGELFF; CDR3nt: TGTGCCAGCAGCCAATCGACCTCACCGACAACCGGGGAGCTGTTTTTT
d_gene: TRBD2; j_gene: TRBJ2-7; v_gene: TRBV5-1; abundance: few; CDR3aa: CASSSTSGRDPYEQYF; CDR3nt: TGCGCCAGCAGCTCTACTAGCGGGAGAGACCCCTACGAGCAGTACTTC
d_gene: .; j_gene: TRBJ2-7; v_gene: TRBV10-3; abundance: once; CDR3aa: CASATGYNEQYF; CDR3nt: TGTGCCAGCGCGACAGGCTACAATGAGCAGTACTTC
d_gene: .; j_gene: TRBJ1-5; v_gene: TRBV12-3/TRBV12-4; abundance: many; CDR3aa: CASRSTGLNQPQHF; CDR3nt: TGTGCCAGCAGATCCACAGGACTCAATCAGCCCCAGCATTTT
d_gene: TRBD1; j_gene: TRBJ1-3; v_gene: TRBV20-1; abundance: .; CDR3aa: CSAPILGGTGNTIYF; CDR3nt: TGCAGTGCCCCAATACTAGGGGGCACTGGAAACACCATATATTTT
d_gene: TRBD1; j_gene: TRBJ2-1; v_gene: TRBV15; abundance: many; CDR3aa: CATSGGTAYNEQFF; CDR3nt: TGTGCCACCAGCGGTGGGACAGCCTACAATGAGCAGTTCTTC
d_gene: TRBD2; j_gene: TRBJ2-1; v_gene: TRBV28; abundance: once; CDR3aa: CASSFPSAGGSNEQFF; CDR3nt: TGTGCCAGCAGTTTCCCCTCGGCGGGAGGATCGAATGAGCAGTTCTTC
d_gene: TRBD2; j_gene: TRBJ2-3; v_gene: TRBV20-1; abundance: few; CDR3aa: CSASSPRRLAGDKDTQYF; CDR3nt: TGCAGTGCTAGCTCCCCTAGGAGACTAGCGGGAGACAAAGATACGCAGTATTTT
d_gene: .; j_gene: TRBJ2-6; v_gene: TRBV5-1; abundance: few; CDR3aa: CASSLDGDGANVLTF; CDR3nt: TGCGCCAGCAGCTTGGATGGGGACGGGGCCAACGTCCTGACTTTC
d_gene: .; j_gene: TRBJ1-1; v_gene: TRBV20-1; abundance: few; CDR3aa: CSAREAGANTEAFF; CDR3nt: TGCAGTGCTAGAGAGGCAGGAGCGAACACTGAAGCTTTCTTT
d_gene: .; j_gene: TRBJ2-5; v_gene: TRBV12-3/TRBV12-4; abundance: few; CDR3aa: CASNPGFGGQETQYF; CDR3nt: TGTGCCAGCAATCCGGGTTTCGGCGGCCAAGAGACCCAGTACTTC
d_gene: TRBD1; j_gene: TRBJ2-7; v_gene: TRBV11-2; abundance: .; CDR3aa: CASSAPGQGLIGYEQYF; CDR3nt: TGTGCCAGCAGCGCCCCGGGACAGGGGTTAATTGGCTACGAGCAGTACTTC
d_gene: TRBD2; j_gene: TRBJ2-1; v_gene: TRBV5-1; abundance: .; CDR3aa: CASSVGLAERQFF; CDR3nt: TGCGCCAGCAGCGTGGGACTAGCGGAGAGGCAGTTCTTC
d_gene: TRBD2; j_gene: TRBJ2-1; v_gene: TRBV20-1; abundance: .; CDR3aa: CSAKSGGAHNEQFF; CDR3nt: TGCAGTGCAAAAAGCGGGGGGGCCCACAATGAGCAGTTCTTC
d_gene: .; j_gene: TRBJ1-3; v_gene: TRBV4-3; abundance: few; CDR3aa: CASSQDGTGSGNTIYF; CDR3nt: TGCGCCAGCAGCCAAGATGGGACCGGCTCTGGAAACACCATATATTTT
d_gene: .; j_gene: TRBJ2-3; v_gene: TRBV6-6; abundance: .; CDR3aa: CASSYAGSTDTQYF; CDR3nt: TGTGCCAGCAGTTACGCCGGATCCACAGATACGCAGTATTTT
d_gene: .; j_gene: TRBJ2-7; v_gene: TRBV24-1; abundance: .; CDR3aa: CATSDPGTVEQYF; CDR3nt: TGTGCCACCAGTGACCCCGGGACGGTTGAGCAGTACTTC
d_gene: TRBD2; j_gene: TRBJ2-2; v_gene: TRBV29-1; abundance: .; CDR3aa: CSGLAGAEDSGELFF; CDR3nt: TGCAGCGGACTAGCGGGAGCAGAGGACAGCGGGGAGCTGTTTTTT
d_gene: .; j_gene: TRBJ2-7; v_gene: TRBV6-2/TRBV6-3; abundance: many; CDR3aa: CASNEGGGSRYEQYF; CDR3nt: TGTGCCAGCAACGAAGGAGGGGGATCGAGATACGAGCAGTACTTC
d_gene: .; j_gene: TRBJ2-7; v_gene: TRBV10-3; abundance: .; CDR3aa: CAISDNDWRGGAEQYF; CDR3nt: TGTGCCATCAGCGATAATGACTGGAGGGGGGGTGCCGAGCAGTACTTC
d_gene: TRBD2; j_gene: TRBJ2-4; v_gene: TRBV20-1; abundance: few; CDR3aa: CSGGGTMNIQYF; CDR3nt: TGCAGTGGGGGAGGGACTATGAACATTCAGTACTTC
d_gene: .; j_gene: TRBJ2-7; v_gene: TRBV27; abundance: .; CDR3aa: CASSTPRTIFSYEQYF; CDR3nt: TGTGCCAGCAGTACACCACGGACGATATTCTCCTACGAGCAGTACTTC
d_gene: .; j_gene: TRBJ1-2; v_gene: TRBV12-3/TRBV12-4; abundance: .; CDR3aa: CASSLGIQDGYTF; CDR3nt: TGTGCCAGCAGTTTGGGGATTCAAGATGGCTACACCTTC
d_gene: TRBD1; j_gene: TRBJ2-3; v_gene: TRBV20-1; abundance: few; CDR3aa: CSALSGTGGADTQYF; CDR3nt: TGCAGTGCCCTATCCGGGACAGGGGGCGCAGATACGCAGTATTTT
d_gene: .; j_gene: TRBJ2-5; v_gene: TRBV27; abundance: .; CDR3aa: CASSPGSLNQETQYF; CDR3nt: TGTGCCAGCAGTCCCGGGAGTCTTAATCAAGAGACCCAGTACTTC
d_gene: .; j_gene: TRBJ1-2; v_gene: TRBV7-9; abundance: .; CDR3aa: CASSSSGTHYGYTF; CDR3nt: TGTGCCAGCAGCTCATCCGGGACGCACTATGGCTACACCTTC
d_gene: .; j_gene: TRBJ1-1; v_gene: TRBV5-1; abundance: .; CDR3aa: CASSLWGYDTEAFF; CDR3nt: TGCGCCAGCAGCTTATGGGGGTATGACACTGAAGCTTTCTTT
d_gene: .; j_gene: TRBJ1-5; v_gene: TRBV12-3/TRBV12-4; abundance: .; CDR3aa: CASQVFDRNQPQHF; CDR3nt: TGTGCCAGCCAGGTTTTTGACAGAAATCAGCCCCAGCATTTT
d_gene: TRBD1; j_gene: TRBJ1-6; v_gene: TRBV6-6; abundance: .; CDR3aa: CASSYRTGDRSPLHF; CDR3nt: TGTGCCAGCAGTTACCGGACAGGGGATCGATCACCCCTCCACTTT
d_gene: .; j_gene: TRBJ2-3; v_gene: TRBV6-6; abundance: few; CDR3aa: CASSVLTDTQYF; CDR3nt: TGTGCCAGCAGTGTCCTCACAGATACGCAGTATTTT
d_gene: TRBD1; j_gene: TRBJ2-7; v_gene: TRBV7-3; abundance: .; CDR3aa: CASSKQGAGSYEQYF; CDR3nt: TGTGCCAGCAGCAAACAGGGGGCGGGAAGCTACGAGCAGTACTTC
d_gene: .; j_gene: TRBJ2-1; v_gene: TRBV5-1; abundance: .; CDR3aa: CASSLRSGGEQFF; CDR3nt: TGCGCCAGCAGCTTAAGGTCCGGGGGAGAGCAGTTCTTC
d_gene: .; j_gene: TRBJ1-2; v_gene: TRBV10-3; abundance: .; CDR3aa: CAISEGVWGYTF; CDR3nt: TGTGCCATCAGTGAGGGCGTTTGGGGCTACACCTTC